The 15 T cell receptor beta chains below were found in one sample sequenced in a study of cytomegalovirus exposure and HLA in healthy donors. Primers: 60 Vbeta forward and 13 Jbeta reverse. Assay: immunoSEQ multiplex PCR; the TCRdb copy retains only in-frame clones and omits some. The sample lists about 230,000 clones; just over 75% were seen once. Sequenced material: PBMCs. All receptors come from a woman aged 60-70 years in good health and CMV-seropositive.

The V gene is TRBV30, the J gene TRBJ1-5, with 9 positions matching TRBD1. The CDR3 is 17 amino acids. Germline lookup yields CDR1 GTSNPN and CDR2 SVGIG (reference sequence). Losses at the gene ends were 3 bases for V and 0 bases for J; bases not matched to a gene: 9. The CDR3 DNA sequence: TGTGCCTGGAGGAGGAAGGGACAGGGTCATAGCAATCAGCCCCAGCATTTT. Its translation: CAWRRKGQGHSNQPQHF.

V gene TRBV27 combines with J gene TRBJ2-7, with TRBD1 matching 7 bases. The J segment lost 7 bases and the V segment lost 5 bases, leaving 17 bases of the junction unmatched. Germline V gene lookup returns CDR1 MNHEY and CDR2 SMNVEV (reference sequence). CDR3 length: 16 residues. CDR3 region: CASSPPSTGIGREQYF. The CDR3 coding sequence is TGTGCCAGCAGTCCCCCCTCGACAGGGATTGGACGGGAGCAGTACTTC.

A single count supports this clone. This sequence joins TRBV5-1 and TRBJ2-5, with TRBD1 matching over 11 bases. Germline V gene data show CDR1 as SGHRS and CDR2 as YFSETQ. The CDR3 is made up of 14 amino acids. Trimming cost V 4 bases and J 4 bases; bases outside gene matches: 3. The CDR3 bases are TGCGCCAGCAGCCCGGGACAGGGGGGAGAGACCCAGTACTTC. This encodes CASSPGQGGETQYF.

This clone was detected a few times. This sequence joins TRBV20-1 and TRBJ2-5; D might be TRBD2 (5 bases). CDR1 DFQATT and CDR2 SNEGSKA come from the germline V gene (reference sequence). The CDR3 sequence is 11 residues long. With 5 bases removed from V and 5 bases from J, the gap between germline ends came to 9 bases. The CDR3 loop is CSARAEETQYF. DNA for the CDR3: TGCAGTGCTCGAGCGGAGGAGACCCAGTACTTC.

The rearrangement links TRBV20-1 to TRBJ2-5; D not certain. CDR1 is DFQATT and CDR2 is SNEGSKA in the germline V gene (reference sequence). The CDR3 totals 11 residues. V shed 1 base and J shed 7 bases, with 7 bases lying between them. The CDR3 spells CSARAPGTQYF. The CDR3 DNA sequence: TGCAGTGCTAGAGCCCCGGGGACCCAGTACTTC.

V usage is TRBV10-2 and J usage is TRBJ1-5, with a possible D match to TRBD1 (5 bases). Trimming removed 2 bases from V and 4 bases from J, with 6 bases in between. The CDR3 consists of 13 residues. Germline V gives CDR1 WSHSY, CDR2 SAAADI. This CDR3 is CASSEQGNQPQHF. The CDR3 DNA is TGCGCCAGCAGTGAGCAGGGTAATCAGCCCCAGCATTTT.

V usage is TRBV5-1 and J usage is TRBJ2-1; D remains unclear. V lost 0 bases, J lost 7 bases, and 11 bases lay in between. The V gene's germline CDR1 is SGHRS and CDR2 YFSETQ. The CDR3 contains 14 residues. The chain's CDR3 is CASSLAGSLNEQFF. The CDR3 bases are TGCGCCAGCAGCTTGGCGGGTTCCCTAAATGAGCAGTTCTTC.

The chain recombines TRBV6-1 with TRBJ1-1, with D possibly TRBD1 on 6 matching bases. V was clipped by 5 bases and J by 5 bases, with 15 bases between them. CDR3 length: 14 residues. The germline CDR1 and CDR2 sequences are MNHNS and SASEGT. The CDR3 protein is CASSLQGQATEAFF. Written as DNA, the CDR3 is TGTGCCAGCAGTCTTCAGGGGCAAGCAACTGAAGCTTTCTTT.

The V call is TRBV9, the J call TRBJ2-1; the D gene is possibly TRBD2 (6 bases). The CDR3 is made up of 14 amino acids. V lost 3 bases and J 4 bases, leaving 11 bases between the germline ends. CDR1 is SGDLS and CDR2 is YYNGEE in the germline V gene. Here the CDR3 DNA reads TGTGCCAGCAGCGCCCAGACTAGTTACAATGAGCAGTTCTTC. The encoded protein is CASSAQTSYNEQFF.

J is TRBJ2-3 and V is TRBV7-6, with a possible D match to TRBD2 (7 bases). The CDR3 loop spans 17 amino acids. Germline CDR1 reads SGHVS; CDR2 reads FNYEAQ. V lost 1 base and J 2 bases, leaving 16 bases between the germline ends. For the CDR3, the DNA is TGTGCCAGCAGCTTAGGAGTGAGGGGGGGCACCACAGATACGCAGTATTTT. Residues: CASSLGVRGGTTDTQYF.

V gene TRBV27 combines with J gene TRBJ1-6; 7 bases map to TRBD1. This CDR3 has 14 residues. The V and J ends lost 5 bases and 7 bases, in that order; junction bases with no gene match: 5. Germline V gives CDR1 MNHEY, CDR2 SMNVEV (reference sequence). CDR3 DNA: TGTGCCAGCAGTGTGACAGGGTCCAATTCACCCCTCCACTTT. Amino acids: CASSVTGSNSPLHF.

This clone was seen a single time. This chain links TRBV19 with TRBJ1-5; D is uncertain. The CDR3 is made up of 15 amino acids. The germline gives CDR1 LNHDA, CDR2 SQIVND (reference sequence). The ends were cut back, 6 bases at V and 6 bases at J, with 18 bases in the middle. CDR3 protein: CASSPLTSGVQPQHF. The CDR3 DNA follows: TGTGCCAGTAGCCCACTTACCTCGGGAGTTCAGCCCCAGCATTTT.

The V call is TRBV11-3, the J call TRBJ2-3, with TRBD1 as a possible D gene (6 bases). V lost 5 bases to trimming and J lost 6 bases, with 12 bases between them. The CDR3 sequence is 13 residues long. Looked up from germline, CDR1 is SGHNT and CDR2 is YENEEA. CDR3 sequence (DNA): TGTGCCAGCAGCGGCAGGGGAGAGGATACGCAGTATTTT. This gives the protein CASSGRGEDTQYF.

The V and J genes are TRBV6-5 and TRBJ2-1, with no clear D. The CDR3 sequence is 11 residues long. Germline CDR1 is MNHEY and CDR2 is SVGAGI. Trimming took 5 bases from V and 4 from J, leaving 3 bases between them. This CDR3 is CASSVYNEQFF. The CDR3 nucleotides read TGTGCCAGCAGTGTATACAATGAGCAGTTCTTC.

The chain joins TRBV6-5 to TRBJ2-2; D remains unclear. CDR1 and CDR2 from the germline V gene are MNHEY and SVGAGI. The V end lost 5 bases, the J end lost 7 bases, and 8 bases lay between the germline ends. The CDR3 runs 12 residues. In nucleotides, the CDR3 is TGTGCCAGCAGTGACATGGGCGGGGAGCTGTTTTTT. This codes for CASSDMGGELFF.